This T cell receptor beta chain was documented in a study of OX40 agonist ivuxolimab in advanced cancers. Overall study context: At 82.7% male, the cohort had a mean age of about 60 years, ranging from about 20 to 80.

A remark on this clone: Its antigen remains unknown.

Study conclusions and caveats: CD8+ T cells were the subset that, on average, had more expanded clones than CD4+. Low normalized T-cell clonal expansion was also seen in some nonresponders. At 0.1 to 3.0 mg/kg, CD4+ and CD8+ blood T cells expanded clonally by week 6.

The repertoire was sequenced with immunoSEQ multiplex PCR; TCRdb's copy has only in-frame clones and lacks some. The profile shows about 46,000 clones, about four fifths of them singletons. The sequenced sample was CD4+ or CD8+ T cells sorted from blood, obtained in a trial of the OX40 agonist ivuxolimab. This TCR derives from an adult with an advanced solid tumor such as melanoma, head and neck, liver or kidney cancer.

Here the CDR3 DNA reads TGTGCCAGTGCTAGCGGGGGGGCCTCCGGGGAGCTGTTTTTT. This sequence encodes CASASGGASGELFF. V is TRBV19 and J is TRBJ2-2; 12 bases map to TRBD2. V was clipped by 8 bases and J by 6 bases; unmatched bases: 4. Germline assignment: CDR1 LNHDA and CDR2 SQIVND (reference sequence). The CDR3 runs 14 residues.